This T cell receptor (beta chain) was captured by sequencing in a study of blood T cell repertoires in COVID-19. Study in general: Acute and convalescent COVID-19 samples came from the United States, Italy and Spain. T cells, B-cell-depleted T cells, or PBMCs provided the cDNA or gDNA that served as material.

Sequencing was performed with immunoSEQ multiplex PCR; in TCRdb, only in-frame clones are kept and a portion is missing. The data show under 250,000 clones, with around 87% seen just once and roughly 3% held by the top ten. CDR3 size: 13 residues. The V end was cut by 2 bases, the J end by 5 bases, with 9 bases between. Germline V gives CDR1 SGHTA, CDR2 FQGTGA. This study enrolled people aged about 18 to 95 from about two dozen US geographic areas. Which cohort a participant joined came from the clinical history participants gave. Source material: PBMCs or T cells enriched from blood (not recorded which). This receptor was obtained from a woman between 18 and 29 years old in a cohort exposed to, infected with or recovered from COVID-19 (not recorded which). The chain uses TRBV7-3 and TRBJ2-5; a weak D match, TRBD1 (6 bases). CDR3 in amino acids: CASSLQGRETQYF. In nucleotides, the CDR3 is TGTGCCAGCAGCTTACAGGGGCGGGAGACCCAGTACTTC.